One sample yielded the 28 T cell receptor beta chains listed below, sequenced in a study of CD8 T cells in ankylosing spondylitis. TCRdb independently ran MiXCR on the 5' RACE reads; one entry per CDR3 protein. The sample has more than 60,000 distinct CDR3 sequences, about 5% seen once. The sample consisted of blood, either unsorted or a sorted T cell fraction (not recorded which). All receptors come from a male donor with ankylosing spondylitis or in good health (not recorded which).

In this sample, this clonotype turned up many times. This chain connects TRBV29-1 to TRBJ2-2; no clear D. The CDR3 totals 14 residues. V was clipped by 4 bases and J by 2 bases, with 11 bases between them. Germline V CDR1 and CDR2: SQVTM, ANQGSEA. CDR3 residues: CSVGGRLNTGELFF. The CDR3 coding sequence is TGCAGCGTTGGCGGACGGTTAAACACCGGGGAGCTGTTTTTT.

This clonotype was detected ten times or more. It is unclear where the CDR3 begins or ends on the DNA, so no DNA is shown, and the CDR3 is as TCRdb lists it. The rearrangement uses TRBV29-1 and TRBJ1-1; the table's D call, TRBD1, was not checked against the DNA. Germline values: CDR1 SQVTM, CDR2 ANQGSEA. The CDR3 sequence runs 10 residues, both termini included. This CDR3 reads CSVATGTTFF.

This clonotype was seen many times. The rearrangement uses TRBV7-9 and TRBJ2-1; unclear D gene. Deletions cut 5 bases from V and 8 bases from J, with 22 bases between. The CDR3 is 16 amino acids. Looked up from germline, CDR1 is SEHNR and CDR2 is FQNEAQ (reference sequence). CDR3 DNA sequence: TGTGCCAGCAGCCCCCGGCGCTCGATCGCTGGCTATGAGCAGTTCTTC. This sequence encodes CASSPRRSIAGYEQFF.

The J gene is TRBJ1-1, the V gene TRBV6-5, with TRBD1 matching 7 bases. The CDR3 runs to 11 residues. CDR1 and CDR2 from the germline V gene are MNHEY and SVGAGI. J was trimmed by 7 bases and V by 8 bases; bases with no gene match: 4. CDR3 residues: CASGRDSEAFF. The CDR3 coding sequence is TGTGCCAGCGGACGGGACAGTGAAGCTTTCTTT.

This clonotype was seen ten or more times. V is TRBV5-1 and J is TRBJ2-4; D remains ambiguous. Trimming cost V 0 bases and J 3 bases, with 16 bases left between them. The CDR3 is 17 residues long. The germline V gene has CDR1 SGHRS and CDR2 YFSETQ. The CDR3 DNA reads as TGCGCCAGCAGCTTGGATGCCCTAGGTCTCGGCAAAAACATTCAGTACTTC. Its translation is CASSLDALGLGKNIQYF.

This clonotype was found many times. The chain joins TRBV7-9 to TRBJ2-7; no clear D gene. Germline V gene sequence: CDR1 SEHNR, CDR2 FQNEAQ (reference sequence). The CDR3 covers 14 residues. V was cut by 3 bases and J by 6 bases, with 15 bases left in between. This CDR3 reads CASSFSDPMTEQYF. In nucleotides, the CDR3 is TGTGCCAGCAGCTTTTCCGACCCCATGACCGAGCAGTACTTC.

This clonotype was counted many times. The V call is TRBV12-3 or TRBV12-4, the J call TRBJ2-1, with TRBD1 matching 9 bases. CDR3 length equals 16 residues. V lost 1 base, J lost 5 bases, and 6 bases stayed unmatched. The CDR3 loop is CASSLVAGTGHNEQFF. The CDR3 region has the DNA TGTGCCAGCAGTTTAGTGGCCGGGACAGGGCACAATGAGCAGTTCTTC.

This clonotype was counted ten times or more. The genes are TRBV30 and TRBJ1-2, with 9 bases matching TRBD1. This CDR3 spans 14 amino acids. Germline assignment: CDR1 GTSNPN and CDR2 SVGIG (reference sequence). Trimming took 6 bases from V and 2 from J; bases not matched to a gene: 7. CDR3 sequence reads: CACYRGRTNYGYTF. DNA for the CDR3: TGTGCCTGCTACAGGGGGCGCACCAACTATGGCTACACCTTC. Drawing the rest from reference TRBV30 and TRBJ1-2, the complete variable domain is SQTIHQWPATLVQPVGSPLSLECTVEGTSNPNLYWYRQAAGRGLQLLFYSVGIGQISSEVPQNLSASRPQDRQFILSSKKLLLSDSGFYLCACYRGRTNYGYTFGSGTRLTVV.

There are many counts of this clonotype. V usage is TRBV27 and J usage is TRBJ2-1; TRBD1 might be the D (7 bases). Trimming cost V 10 bases and J 2 bases, with 18 bases left between them. This CDR3 has 15 residues. Germline V gene lookup returns CDR1 MNHEY and CDR2 SMNVEV (reference sequence). CDR3 nucleotide sequence: TGTGCCACCCAGGTGGAGGGGGCGGCCTACAATGAGCAGTTCTTC. As protein: CATQVEGAAYNEQFF.

This clonotype has a count of ten or more. The V gene is TRBV19, the J gene TRBJ2-7; D ambiguous. Germline assignment: CDR1 LNHDA and CDR2 SQIVND (reference sequence). This CDR3 region has 11 residues. The germline V and J ends were trimmed by 5 bases and 2 bases, with 4 bases remaining between them. Written as DNA, the CDR3 is TGTGCCAGTAGTTCAGCCTACGAGCAGTACTTC. Amino acid sequence: CASSSAYEQYF.

There are many counts of this clonotype. In DNA form, the CDR3 reads TGCGCCAGCAGCTCGACAGGGTTTCGCGAGCAGTACTTC. It codes for CASSSTGFREQYF. The rearrangement uses TRBV5-1 and TRBJ2-7; 7 bases are shared with TRBD1. The CDR3 covers 13 residues. CDR1 is SGHRS, CDR2 YFSETQ, per germline. Trimming removed 3 bases from V and 6 bases from J; junction bases left unmatched: 6.

This clonotype has at least ten counts. The genes are TRBV20-1 and TRBJ1-1, with a tentative D call TRBD1 (6 bases). The germline gives CDR1 DFQATT, CDR2 SNEGSKA (reference sequence). The ends were cut back, 3 bases at V and 0 bases at J, with 14 bases in the middle. This CDR3 is built from 15 residues. Here the CDR3 DNA reads TGCAGTGCTAGGGGTGGGGGACACATGAACACTGAAGCTTTCTTT. Translated: CSARGGGHMNTEAFF.

This clonotype was counted ten times or more. The V gene is TRBV20-1, the J gene TRBJ1-1, with TRBD1 matching 9 bases. This CDR3 has 13 residues. The junction had 6 bases not matched to a gene; V was cut back by 6 bases and J by 4 bases. Per the germline V gene, CDR1 is DFQATT and CDR2 is SNEGSKA (reference sequence). The CDR3 nucleotides are TGCAGTGCCCCGGGACAGGGTTTCACTGAAGCTTTCTTT. Translated, it gives CSAPGQGFTEAFF.

This clonotype was detected ten times or more. The rearrangement joins TRBV5-1 to TRBJ2-1, with D perhaps TRBD1 or TRBD2 (5 bases each). From germline, CDR1 is SGHRS and CDR2 YFSETQ. V shed 4 bases and J shed 10 bases, with 15 bases lying between them. This CDR3 region has 13 residues. CDR3 nucleotide sequence: TGCGCCAGCAGCCTGCTCGGGGCATCGGAGCAGTTCTTC. Translating gives CASSLLGASEQFF.

This clonotype was seen repeatedly, ten times or more. The chain recombines TRBV6-2 or TRBV6-3 with TRBJ1-3; D remains unclear. Trimming removed 5 bases at V and 0 bases at J, with 11 bases between. Germline loops: CDR1 MNHEY, CDR2 SVGEGT. The CDR3 has 15 amino acids. CDR3 bases: TGTGCCAGCAGTACCCCCCGCGACTCTGGAAACACCATATATTTT. Amino acids: CASSTPRDSGNTIYF.

This clonotype was counted ten times or more. This rearrangement joins TRBV9 to TRBJ1-2, with no clear D. Germline assignment: CDR1 SGDLS and CDR2 YYNGEE. Trimming removed 0 bases at V and 4 bases at J, with 13 bases between. The CDR3 consists of 15 residues. CDR3 sequence: CASSVGLTWVYGYTF. The CDR3 nucleotides read TGTGCCAGCAGCGTAGGTTTGACATGGGTCTATGGCTACACCTTC.

Many counts were recorded for this clonotype. The chain recombines TRBV5-1 with TRBJ1-2, with D uncertain. This CDR3 spans 16 amino acids. CDR1 is SGHRS and CDR2 is YFSETQ in the germline V gene. Trimming shortened V by 0 bases and J by 6 bases, and 18 bases separated the two germline ends. The CDR3 DNA follows: TGCGCCAGCAGCTTGGCCTTGGTCGGGCAGGATAATGGCTACACCTTC. This sequence encodes CASSLALVGQDNGYTF. The full variable domain, its missing parts supplied by reference TRBV5-1 and TRBJ1-2, is KAGVTQTPRYLIKTRGQQVTLSCSPISGHRSVSWYQQTPGQGLQFLFEYFSETQRNKGNFPGRFSGRQFSNSRSEMNVSTLELGDSALYLCASSLALVGQDNGYTFGSGTRLTVV.

This clonotype was counted ten times or more. The chain joins TRBV25-1 to TRBJ2-5; 11 nucleotides agree with TRBD1. This CDR3 region has 14 residues. Losses at the gene ends were 7 bases for V and 5 bases for J; bases not matched to a gene: 6. From germline, CDR1 is MGHDK and CDR2 SYGVNS. The chain's CDR3 is CASTRTGGLETQYF. The DNA for the CDR3 is TGTGCCAGCACCCGGACAGGGGGCTTGGAGACCCAGTACTTC.

This clonotype has a count of ten or more. The chain combines TRBV2 with TRBJ2-3, with D possibly TRBD2 on 6 matching bases. Germline loops: CDR1 SNHLY, CDR2 FYNNEI. CDR3 length: 16 residues. Trimming cost V 8 bases and J 5 bases, with 23 bases left between them. The CDR3, as DNA: TGTGCCAGCTCGAAACGACTAGAACGAGTCGGAGATACGCAGTATTTT. It yields the protein CASSKRLERVGDTQYF.

This clonotype occurred many times. As DNA, the CDR3 is TGTGCCAGCAGCCCCGGACGGAGCTCCTACGAGCAGTACTTC. Translated, it gives CASSPGRSSYEQYF. The rearrangement joins TRBV5-5 to TRBJ2-7, with unresolved D. Trimming removed 4 bases at V and 0 bases at J, with 11 bases between. Germline CDR1 and CDR2: SGHKS and YYEKEE (reference sequence). The CDR3 is 14 residues long.

Remarks on this clonotype: A read error may account for a junction end that differs from germline. The CDR3: CASRRGAMASYEQYF. CDR3 coding DNA: TGTGCTAGTAGACGGGGGGCGATGGCATCCTACGAGCAGTACTTC. The chain employs TRBV19 and TRBJ2-7; D may be TRBD2 (7 bases). In germline, CDR1 is LNHDA, CDR2 SQIVND (reference sequence). The CDR3 is 15 amino acids.

This clonotype was seen at least ten times. This rearrangement joins TRBV28 to TRBJ2-7; 8 bases agree with TRBD1. This CDR3 region has 15 residues. Trimming removed 5 bases from V and 1 base from J; junction bases left unmatched: 7. Per the germline V gene, CDR1 is MDHEN and CDR2 is SYDVKM. CDR3 bases: TGTGCCAGCAGTCTCAGGGGGCTACTTTCCTACGAGCAGTACTTC. Its protein product is CASSLRGLLSYEQYF.

This clonotype was counted ten times or more. This sequence joins TRBV6-5 and TRBJ1-1; TRBD1 matches at 9 bases. The germline gives CDR1 MNHEY, CDR2 SVGAGI. V shed 2 bases and J 2 bases; nucleotides not matched to a gene: 3. The CDR3 extends over 15 amino acids. The CDR3 here is CASSYRDRDNTEAFF. The CDR3 region has the DNA TGTGCCAGCAGTTACCGGGACAGGGATAACACTGAAGCTTTCTTT.

This clonotype was seen at least ten times. The gene calls are TRBV20-1 and TRBJ1-6; a weak D match, TRBD1 (6 bases). CDR1 is DFQATT, CDR2 SNEGSKA, per germline (reference sequence). The V end lost 0 bases, the J end lost 3 bases, and 9 bases lay between the germline ends. This CDR3 is 15 amino acids long. The CDR3 DNA follows: TGCAGTGCTAGAGAGGGGGGCGACTATAATTCACCCCTCCACTTT. Its protein product is CSAREGGDYNSPLHF.

This clonotype was observed at least ten times. The chain has TRBV9 and TRBJ1-1; D is ambiguous. CDR1 and CDR2 from the germline V gene are SGDLS and YYNGEE. The ends were cut back, 3 bases at V and 1 base at J, with 7 bases in the middle. The CDR3 is 13 residues long. The CDR3 is CASSALWNTEAFF. CDR3 coding DNA: TGTGCCAGCAGCGCGTTATGGAACACTGAAGCTTTCTTT.

This clonotype was seen repeatedly, ten times or more. V and J are TRBV20-1 and TRBJ1-4, with D tentatively TRBD1 (5 bases). CDR1 is DFQATT and CDR2 is SNEGSKA in the germline V gene (reference sequence). Trimming removed 3 bases at V and 8 bases at J, with 10 bases between. The CDR3 spans 12 residues. CDR3 in amino acids: CSARGTAEKLFF. CDR3 DNA: TGCAGTGCTAGGGGGACCGCGGAAAAACTGTTTTTT.

CDR3 nucleotide sequence: TGCAGTGCTGTGGGATGGGGGACCCAGTACTTC. Translating gives CSAVGWGTQYF. The J gene is TRBJ2-5, the V gene TRBV20-1; no clear D. CDR3 length equals 11 residues. V dropped 5 bases and J dropped 7 bases, with 11 bases sitting between them. The germline CDR1 and CDR2 sequences are DFQATT and SNEGSKA (reference sequence).

Many counts were recorded for this clonotype. The chain is built from TRBV25-1 and TRBJ2-7, with 7 bases identical to TRBD1. This CDR3 comprises 13 residues. The V and J ends lost 4 bases and 5 bases, in that order; junction bases with no gene match: 5. Germline lookup yields CDR1 MGHDK and CDR2 SYGVNS. DNA for the CDR3: TGTGCCAGCAGTGTAGGGGGCAGGAACGAGCAGTACTTC. Amino acids: CASSVGGRNEQYF.